One sample yielded the 27 T cell receptor beta chains listed below, sequenced in a study of blood T cell repertoires in COVID-19. Clones were read by immunoSEQ multiplex PCR, and TCRdb kept only the in-frame ones, dropping some. The repertoire holds 150,000 to 200,000 clones, with 92% as singletons. Specimen: peripheral blood. All receptors derive from a man aged 30 to 39 with COVID-19, enrolled during active disease.

This rearrangement joins TRBV30 to TRBJ1-5; D might be TRBD1 (6 bases). V was shortened by 0 bases and J by 5 bases, with 8 bases between the two germline ends. Germline V gives CDR1 GTSNPN, CDR2 SVGIG (reference sequence). This CDR3 has 13 amino acids. The DNA for the CDR3 is TGTGCCTGGAGTGTCCAGGGGCATCAGCCCCAGCATTTT. Residues: CAWSVQGHQPQHF.

The V gene is TRBV7-2, the J gene TRBJ2-7; possible D gene TRBD2, 6 bases. V shed 4 bases and J shed 3 bases, with 10 bases lying between them. Germline CDR1 is SGHTA and CDR2 is FQGNSA. The CDR3 runs 13 residues. The CDR3 spells CASSYSGSYEQYF. DNA of the CDR3: TGTGCCAGCAGCTATTCCGGGAGCTACGAGCAGTACTTC.

The chain joins TRBV7-2 to TRBJ2-3, with D hard to call. CDR3 length equals 12 residues. The V end lost 5 bases, the J end lost 4 bases, and 7 bases lay between the germline ends. Germline loops: CDR1 SGHTA, CDR2 FQGNSA. The CDR3 region is CASSLFADTQYF. The CDR3 nucleotides are TGTGCCAGCAGCCTCTTTGCAGATACGCAGTATTTT.

CDR3 sequence: CASNPTGAPRVEQFF. CDR3 DNA: TGTGCCAGTAATCCAACGGGAGCACCTCGGGTTGAGCAGTTCTTC. V is TRBV19 and J is TRBJ2-1, with D possibly being TRBD2 (6 bases). Germline V gives CDR1 LNHDA, CDR2 SQIVND (reference sequence). The CDR3 length is 15 residues. With 7 bases removed from V and 9 bases from J, the gap between germline ends came to 22 bases.

V usage is TRBV15 and J usage is TRBJ1-4; 9 bases map to TRBD1. Germline V gene data show CDR1 as LNHNV and CDR2 as YYDKDF (reference sequence). The CDR3 runs 16 residues. The trim removed 0 bases at V and 12 bases at J, leaving 11 bases unmatched. CDR3 bases: TGTGCCACCAGCAGAGATCTGAGCCGGGACAGGGTGGAACTGTTTTTT. Protein product: CATSRDLSRDRVELFF.

V gene TRBV7-2 combines with J gene TRBJ1-3; 7 nucleotides match TRBD1. CDR3 length: 17 amino acids. In germline, CDR1 is SGHTA, CDR2 FQGNSA. The V segment lost 6 bases and the J segment 1 base; nucleotides outside the gene matches: 12. CDR3 bases: TGTGCCAGCAGTTTTACGGGAGGGGGCGCGTCTGGAAACACCATATATTTT. Translation: CASSFTGGGASGNTIYF.

This rearrangement joins TRBV28 to TRBJ1-2, with 9 positions matching TRBD1. V shed 6 bases, J shed 2 bases, and the junction held 4 bases outside the gene matches. The CDR3 covers 14 residues. Germline V lookup: CDR1 MDHEN, CDR2 SYDVKM. The CDR3 loop is CASRLGTGNYGYTF. The CDR3 DNA reads as TGTGCCAGCAGATTGGGGACAGGGAACTATGGCTACACCTTC.

The rearrangement joins TRBV7-9 to TRBJ2-3; 10 nucleotides line up with TRBD2. The germline CDR1 and CDR2 sequences are SEHNR and FQNEAQ (reference sequence). The CDR3 is made up of 16 amino acids. The V segment lost 0 bases and the J segment 3 bases; nucleotides outside the gene matches: 3. The CDR3 DNA reads TGTGCCAGCAGCTTAGCTACTAGCGGGGCGACAGATACGCAGTATTTT. Translation: CASSLATSGATDTQYF.

The genes are TRBV28 and TRBJ1-2, with D maybe TRBD1 (5 bases). V shed 7 bases and J shed 8 bases, with 23 bases lying between them. Germline V gene data show CDR1 as MDHEN and CDR2 as SYDVKM. The CDR3 covers 15 residues. The CDR3 sequence: CASNFRYRMGRGYTF. The CDR3 DNA reads as TGTGCCAGCAATTTTAGATACAGGATGGGGCGCGGCTACACCTTC.

The chain couples TRBV18 to TRBJ2-1, with a possible D match to TRBD1 (5 bases). There are 16 residues in the CDR3. V lost 2 bases, J lost 7 bases, and 18 bases lay in between. CDR1 KGHSH and CDR2 LQKENI come from the germline V gene. The CDR3 DNA reads as TGTGCCAGCTCACCAGGGTCTCACAGGTTAGGGAATGAGCAGTTCTTC. It yields the protein CASSPGSHRLGNEQFF. The whole variable domain, filled in from reference TRBV18 and TRBJ2-1, reads NAGVMQNPRHLVRRRGQEARLRCSPMKGHSHVYWYRQLPEEGLKFMVYLQKENIIDESGMPKERFSAEFPKEGPSILRIQQVVRGDSAAYFCASSPGSHRLGNEQFFGPGTRLTVL.

V usage is TRBV11-1 and J usage is TRBJ1-1; 10 bases are a match to TRBD1. This CDR3 comprises 15 residues. J gave up 0 bases and V 6 bases, and 4 bases lay outside the gene matches. Germline-derived CDR1 and CDR2 are SGHAT and FQDESV (reference sequence). The CDR3 spells CASRGTGDLNTEAFF. The CDR3 bases are TGTGCCAGCAGGGGGACAGGGGATTTGAACACTGAAGCTTTCTTT.

The rearrangement uses TRBV2 and TRBJ2-1; D remains ambiguous. The CDR3 is 14 amino acids. Per germline, CDR1 SNHLY and CDR2 FYNNEI. V dropped 2 bases and J dropped 6 bases, with 11 bases sitting between them. This chain's CDR3 is CASSEIRATNEQFF. CDR3 nucleotides: TGTGCCAGCAGTGAAATCCGAGCGACCAATGAGCAGTTCTTC.

A single count supports this clone. The chain employs TRBV7-2 and TRBJ2-3, with TRBD1 as a possible D gene (6 bases). Germline CDR1 SGHTA, CDR2 FQGNSA. The CDR3 is 15 amino acids. V lost 2 bases and J 1 base, leaving 10 bases between the germline ends. DNA for the CDR3: TGTGCCAGCAGCTTAAGAGGGGGAGGCACAGATACGCAGTATTTT. As protein: CASSLRGGGTDTQYF.

This clone showed up just once. V and J are TRBV11-2 and TRBJ2-7, with D possibly TRBD1 on 6 matching bases. V lost 7 bases and J 2 bases, leaving 18 bases between the germline ends. The CDR3 covers 15 residues. Looked up from germline, CDR1 is SGHAT and CDR2 is FQNNGV. CDR3 in DNA: TGTGCCAGCACCAGGGGACGTAGTCTCACCTACGAGCAGTACTTC. It yields the protein CASTRGRSLTYEQYF.

The chain recombines TRBV12-5 with TRBJ1-1; 7 positions match TRBD1. The CDR3 contains 14 residues. The germline gives CDR1 LGHNT, CDR2 FRNRAP. V trimming: 6 bases; J trimming: 3 bases; junction bases outside the gene matches: 7. DNA for the CDR3: TGTGCTAGTGGCCTGGGACAGCGATACACTGAAGCTTTCTTT. It is translated as CASGLGQRYTEAFF.

The chain uses TRBV7-7 and TRBJ2-5; TRBD2 might be the D (6 bases). V gave up 5 bases and J gave up 10 bases, with 26 bases separating them. Germline V gives CDR1 SSHAT, CDR2 FNYEAQ (reference sequence). The CDR3 length is 16 residues. Here the CDR3 reads CASSPNPGLSVRGQYF. The CDR3 DNA follows: TGTGCCAGCAGCCCCAATCCGGGACTCTCAGTCAGAGGCCAGTACTTC. Using reference TRBV7-7 and TRBJ2-5 for the parts outside the CDR3, the full variable domain is GAGVSQSPRYKVTKRGQDVTLRCDPISSHATLYWYQQALGQGPEFLTYFNYEAQPDKSGLPSDRFSAERPEGSISTLTIQRTEQRDSAMYRCASSPNPGLSVRGQYFGPGTRLLVL.

The J gene is TRBJ2-7, the V gene TRBV5-1; D remains unclear. Germline V gives CDR1 SGHRS, CDR2 YFSETQ. This CDR3 comprises 11 residues. The germline V and J ends were trimmed by 3 bases and 2 bases, with 3 bases remaining between them. CDR3 bases: TGCGCCAGCAGCTCAACCTACGAGCAGTACTTC. It translates to CASSSTYEQYF.

This rearrangement joins TRBV28 to TRBJ1-2; D gene uncertain. V lost 4 bases to trimming and J lost 2 bases, with 5 bases between them. The CDR3 runs 12 residues. The germline CDR1 and CDR2 sequences are MDHEN and SYDVKM. The CDR3 DNA reads TGTGCCAGCAGTTCTCGGAACTATGGCTACACCTTC. Translation: CASSSRNYGYTF.

This CDR3 is CASSYSRGTGDTEAFF. The CDR3 nucleotides are TGTGCCAGCAGTTACTCGAGGGGAACAGGGGACACTGAAGCTTTCTTT. The J gene is TRBJ1-1, the V gene TRBV6-2 or TRBV6-3; 7 bases match TRBD1. The trim removed 0 bases at V and 3 bases at J, leaving 7 bases unmatched. The CDR3 spans 16 residues. Germline CDR1 reads MNHEY; CDR2 reads SVGEGT.

The chain employs TRBV29-1 and TRBJ1-2; 10 positions agree with TRBD1. Germline V gene sequence: CDR1 SQVTM, CDR2 ANQGSEA. With 7 bases clipped from V and 3 bases from J, the junction kept 5 bases outside the gene matches. CDR3 length equals 13 residues. The CDR3 reads CSAETGGDYGYTF. The CDR3 bases are TGCAGCGCGGAGACAGGGGGCGACTATGGCTACACCTTC.

In nucleotides, the CDR3 is TGTGCCACCAGTGCCAGTTATAGCACAGATACGCAGTATTTT. Encoded protein: CATSASYSTDTQYF. The chain carries TRBV24-1 and TRBJ2-3; D uncertain. V lost 5 bases, J lost 0 bases, and 8 bases lay in between. The germline CDR1 and CDR2 sequences are KGHDR and SFDVKD. This CDR3 region has 14 residues.

This rearrangement joins TRBV13 to TRBJ1-1; D is perhaps TRBD1 (6 bases). The CDR3 length is 15 residues. Trimming removed 5 bases from V and 1 base from J, with 14 bases in between. Germline CDR1 and CDR2: PRHDT and FYEKMQ (reference sequence). The CDR3 here is CASSTNDRSNTEAFF. CDR3 in DNA: TGTGCCAGCAGCACAAATGACAGGTCGAACACTGAAGCTTTCTTT.

This clone came up once. The V gene is TRBV10-3, the J gene TRBJ1-6; TRBD1 matches 7 bases. In germline, CDR1 is ENHRY, CDR2 SYGVKD. Germline trimming cut 0 bases from V and 16 bases from J; bases unmatched to any gene: 6. The CDR3 spans 13 residues. The CDR3 is CAISESGGQSLHF. In nucleotides, the CDR3 is TGTGCCATCAGTGAGTCGGGGGGACAGTCACTCCACTTT.

This chain connects TRBV7-3 to TRBJ2-2, with a tentative D call TRBD1 (6 bases). V gave up 7 bases and J gave up 2 bases, with 11 bases separating them. The CDR3 consists of 14 residues. CDR1 is SGHTA and CDR2 is FQGTGA in the germline V gene. CDR3 loop: CASTRQANTGELFF. The CDR3 nucleotides are TGTGCCAGCACCCGACAGGCAAACACCGGGGAGCTGTTTTTT.

This rearrangement joins TRBV10-3 to TRBJ1-3; possible D gene TRBD1, 5 bases. The CDR3 spans 14 residues. V lost 9 bases and J lost 4, with 16 bases in between. Germline loops: CDR1 ENHRY, CDR2 SYGVKD. The CDR3 region is CAILRGQEGNTIYF. Written as DNA, the CDR3 is TGTGCCATTCTAAGGGGCCAGGAGGGAAACACCATATATTTT.

The rearrangement joins TRBV6-6 to TRBJ1-1; TRBD1 matches at 7 bases. V shed 6 bases, J shed 5 bases, and the junction held 12 bases outside the gene matches. CDR1 is MNHNY and CDR2 is SVGAGI in the germline V gene (reference sequence). The CDR3 totals 15 residues. The CDR3 loop is CASSTQTGPGTEAFF. CDR3 coding DNA: TGTGCCAGCAGCACTCAGACAGGGCCGGGGACTGAAGCTTTCTTT.

CDR3 in DNA: TGTGCCAGCAGCCAACGGGGGACAGTCTCCTACGAGCAGTACTTC. Protein: CASSQRGTVSYEQYF. The chain carries TRBV14 and TRBJ2-7; possible D gene TRBD1, 7 bases. The germline V and J ends were trimmed by 2 bases and 0 bases, with 11 bases remaining between them. This CDR3 is built from 15 residues. Germline loops: CDR1 SGHDN, CDR2 FVKESK.